The 29 T cell receptor beta chains below come from one sample, sequenced in a study of blood T cells in healthy people across ages. The second PCR ran about 6 to 11 cycles with a sample-barcoded 5' primer and J-beta primers. TCRdb processed the 5' RACE reads anew with MiXCR; each CDR3 protein has one entry. The sample yields more than 900,000 distinct CDR3 sequences, almost 25% seen once. This sample was shared with a second study, whose subject was T cells of mothers and their children.

Sequencing input: blood. Receptors originate from a girl aged 2-10 years in good health.

The V call is TRBV7-9, the J call TRBJ2-1; D gene ambiguous. The ends were cut back, 2 bases at V and 10 bases at J, with 15 bases in the middle. The CDR3 sequence is 14 residues long. Germline loops: CDR1 SEHNR, CDR2 FQNEAQ (reference sequence). The CDR3, as DNA: TGTGCCAGCAGCTTAACCGGGTCCTCTCGCGAGCAGTTCTTC. It is translated as CASSLTGSSREQFF.

This clonotype was found a few times. V and J are TRBV27 and TRBJ2-2; D could derive from TRBD1 or TRBD2 (6 bases each). The length of the CDR3 is 17 residues. CDR1 is MNHEY, CDR2 SMNVEV, per germline (reference sequence). Trimming pared 2 bases from V and 0 bases from J, leaving 13 bases between. Here the CDR3 DNA reads TGTGCCAGCAGTTTAACGCCGGGGGACACGAACACCGGGGAGCTGTTTTTT. Amino acids: CASSLTPGDTNTGELFF.

The rearrangement uses TRBV5-1 and TRBJ2-3, with TRBD2 matching 14 bases. Losses at the gene ends were 4 bases for V and 6 bases for J; bases not matched to a gene: 4. There are 15 residues in the CDR3. Germline CDR1 SGHRS, CDR2 YFSETQ. CDR3 in DNA: TGCGCCAGCAGCAAGGGACTAGCGGGAGCTGATACGCAGTATTTT. It yields the protein CASSKGLAGADTQYF.

The chain links TRBV6-5 to TRBJ1-2; TRBD1 matches 7 bases. CDR3 length: 15 residues. The ends lost 6 bases at V and 1 base at J; junction bases unmatched: 8. The germline gives CDR1 MNHEY, CDR2 SVGAGI. The CDR3 loop reads CASSTTGLDNYGYTF. The DNA for the CDR3 is TGTGCCAGCAGCACGACAGGGTTAGATAACTATGGCTACACCTTC.

The V call is TRBV6-1, the J call TRBJ2-6; a possible D gene is TRBD1 (6 bases). Trimming pared 8 bases from V and 0 bases from J, leaving 26 bases between. Germline V gives CDR1 MNHNS, CDR2 SASEGT. The CDR3 contains 20 residues. In nucleotides, the CDR3 is TGTGCCAGCGGTGGGGTAAACAGGGAACCGCATAGCTCTGGGGCCAACGTCCTGACTTTC. Translated, it gives CASGGVNREPHSSGANVLTF.

This clonotype has a handful of counts. V gene TRBV7-2 combines with J gene TRBJ2-3; TRBD2 matches 8 bases. This CDR3 region has 14 residues. V shed 5 bases, J shed 5 bases, and the junction held 6 bases outside the gene matches. From germline, CDR1 is SGHTA and CDR2 FQGNSA. CDR3 nucleotide sequence: TGTGCCAGCAGCCCCTCCGGGACTAGAGATACGCAGTATTTT. Encoded protein: CASSPSGTRDTQYF.

The chain couples TRBV10-3 to TRBJ2-5; the match to TRBD2 covers 9 bases. This CDR3 contains 15 residues. Per germline, CDR1 ENHRY and CDR2 SYGVKD. J was trimmed by 6 bases and V by 4 bases; bases with no gene match: 9. As DNA, the CDR3 is TGTGCCATCAGTGGGGACGCGGGAGGGCCGCAGACCCAGTACTTC. Protein: CAISGDAGGPQTQYF.

The chain carries TRBV5-1 and TRBJ2-5; tentatively, D is TRBD1 (6 bases). From germline, CDR1 is SGHRS and CDR2 YFSETQ. V lost 3 bases and J 10 bases, leaving 13 bases between the germline ends. This CDR3 has 12 residues. The CDR3 spells CASSSDSWGQYF. CDR3 bases: TGCGCCAGCAGCTCGGACAGTTGGGGCCAGTACTTC.

Written as DNA, the CDR3 is TGTGCCAGCGCGTTCTCCGCCGGGACACCAGCTTTCTTT. Translating it yields CASAFSAGTPAFF. V gene TRBV28 combines with J gene TRBJ1-1; tentative D call: TRBD1 (6 bases). The CDR3 has 13 amino acids. Germline lookup yields CDR1 MDHEN and CDR2 SYDVKM. V was clipped by 8 bases and J by 10 bases, with 20 bases between them.

This clonotype was observed a few times. V and J are TRBV5-1 and TRBJ1-2; a possible D gene is TRBD1 (6 bases). V shed 0 bases and J shed 7 bases, with 10 bases lying between them. The CDR3 is 13 amino acids. Germline assignment: CDR1 SGHRS and CDR2 YFSETQ. In nucleotides, the CDR3 is TGCGCCAGCAGCTTGGCCGGGACATCTGGCTACACCTTC. Amino acids: CASSLAGTSGYTF.

This clonotype has more than one count but fewer than ten. V and J are TRBV20-1 and TRBJ2-3, with TRBD2 identical over 7 bases. The CDR3 runs 14 residues. J lost 6 bases, V lost 6 bases, and 12 bases had no gene match. CDR1 and CDR2 from the germline V gene are DFQATT and SNEGSKA (reference sequence). DNA for the CDR3: TGCAGTGCCTCTAGCGGAGAATTACTGGATACGCAGTATTTT. This encodes CSASSGELLDTQYF.

This chain links TRBV12-3 or TRBV12-4 with TRBJ2-5; tentatively, D is TRBD1 (7 bases). Between the trimmed V and J ends, which lost 2 bases and 11 bases, there was a span of 15 bases. CDR3 size: 13 residues. The CDR3 DNA reads TGTGCCAGCAGTTTACTAGGGGCGGGACAGCAGTACTTC. It codes for CASSLLGAGQQYF.

This chain connects TRBV11-3 to TRBJ2-5; 10 nucleotides agree with TRBD2. V was pared by 2 bases and J by 5 bases, with 14 bases of the junction left unmatched. The CDR3 is made up of 18 amino acids. The germline V gene has CDR1 SGHNT and CDR2 YENEEA. CDR3 in amino acids: CASSLIRAGGPELETQYF. Written as DNA, the CDR3 is TGTGCCAGCAGCTTAATCCGAGCGGGGGGGCCTGAGCTGGAGACCCAGTACTTC.

V and J are TRBV7-2 and TRBJ1-2; possibly TRBD1 for D (5 bases). The V end lost 0 bases, the J end lost 5 bases, and 16 bases lay between the germline ends. CDR3 size: 16 residues. Germline values: CDR1 SGHTA, CDR2 FQGNSA. The DNA of the CDR3 is TGTGCCAGCAGCTTAGCCTTACAGGAGCTGGTTTATGGCTACACCTTC. Translating gives CASSLALQELVYGYTF. The whole variable domain, filled in from reference TRBV7-2 and TRBJ1-2, reads GAGVSQSPSNKVTEKGKDVELRCDPISGHTALYWYRQSLGQGLEFLIYFQGNSAPDKSGLPSDRFSAERTGGSVSTLTIQRTQQEDSAVYLCASSLALQELVYGYTFGSGTRLTVV.

This clonotype was found a few times. The chain couples TRBV4-1 to TRBJ2-3; no definite D call. Germline CDR1 is MGHRA and CDR2 is YSYEKL. Trimming stripped 0 bases from V and 4 bases from J, with 8 bases between. This CDR3 has 14 residues. Here the CDR3 reads CASSQDRSADTQYF. CDR3 coding DNA: TGCGCCAGCAGCCAAGATCGATCCGCAGATACGCAGTATTTT.

Only a few counts were recorded for this clonotype. The rearrangement uses TRBV12-3 or TRBV12-4 and TRBJ2-7, with TRBD1 identical over 10 bases. The CDR3 is 18 amino acids. V was clipped by 2 bases and J by 2 bases; unmatched bases: 12. The CDR3 protein is CASSLPGTGDKPTYEQYF. The CDR3 coding sequence is TGTGCCAGCAGTTTACCGGGGACAGGGGATAAACCCACCTACGAGCAGTACTTC.

Many counts were recorded for this clonotype. The chain recombines TRBV27 with TRBJ2-2; no firm D call. V shed 3 bases and J shed 1 base, with 6 bases lying between them. The CDR3 covers 14 residues. Germline V gene lookup returns CDR1 MNHEY and CDR2 SMNVEV (reference sequence). The DNA of the CDR3 is TGTGCCAGCAGTTTTAGCTGGAACACCGGGGAGCTGTTTTTT. It yields the protein CASSFSWNTGELFF.

This clonotype has just a few counts. The chain is built from TRBV12-3 or TRBV12-4 and TRBJ1-4, with TRBD1 as a possible D gene (6 bases). V was pared by 6 bases and J by 0 bases, with 20 bases between. The CDR3 spans 18 residues. CDR3 residues: CASRPYREFPATNEKLFF. In nucleotides, the CDR3 is TGTGCCAGCAGACCTTACAGGGAATTCCCTGCAACTAATGAAAAACTGTTTTTT.

This clonotype has only a few counts. CDR3 sequence reads: CASSSWEGPSTDTQYF. CDR3 in DNA: TGTGCCAGCAGCTCCTGGGAGGGCCCAAGCACAGATACGCAGTATTTT. This chain joins TRBV14 and TRBJ2-3; 7 positions match TRBD2. Unmatched junction bases numbered 8, after V lost 5 bases and J lost 0 bases. This CDR3 is built from 16 residues. From germline, CDR1 is SGHDN and CDR2 FVKESK.

The chain uses TRBV7-3 and TRBJ2-3; D is unclear. V was shortened by 1 base and J by 0 bases, with 8 bases between the two germline ends. Germline CDR1 SGHTA, CDR2 FQGTGA. The CDR3 contains 15 residues. The CDR3 protein is CASSLRPGSTDTQYF. CDR3 sequence (DNA): TGTGCCAGCAGCTTAAGGCCGGGTAGCACAGATACGCAGTATTTT.

The chain has TRBV5-5 and TRBJ2-1; D is unresolved. The J call is doubtful: the DNA matches TRBJ2-7 better. CDR3 length: 13 residues. Germline V gene sequence: CDR1 SGHKS, CDR2 YYEKEE (reference sequence). The CDR3 region is CASRFTDSYEQYF. The CDR3 region has the DNA TGTGCCAGCAGGTTTACGGATTCCTACGAGCAGTACTTC.

The sample holds a few counts of this clonotype. The CDR3: CAISEEETTYNEQFF. The DNA for the CDR3 is TGTGCCATCAGTGAAGAGGAGACTACCTACAATGAGCAGTTCTTC. The chain couples TRBV10-3 to TRBJ2-1; tentatively, D is TRBD2 (5 bases). The CDR3 is made up of 15 amino acids. V gave up 3 bases and J gave up 2 bases, with 11 bases separating them. Germline values: CDR1 ENHRY, CDR2 SYGVKD.

There are a few counts of this clonotype. The chain carries TRBV9 and TRBJ2-2; 11 bases fit TRBD1. The CDR3 contains 15 residues. J gave up 7 bases and V 3 bases, and 5 bases lay outside the gene matches. In germline, CDR1 is SGDLS, CDR2 YYNGEE. This CDR3 reads CASSGDRGVVGELFF. In DNA, the CDR3 is TGTGCCAGCAGCGGGGACAGGGGGGTAGTCGGGGAGCTGTTTTTT.

This clonotype has more than one count but fewer than ten. The CDR3 loop is CASSLDRAADTQYF. In DNA, the CDR3 is TGTGCCAGCAGCCTCGACAGGGCGGCAGATACGCAGTATTTT. The chain is built from TRBV27 and TRBJ2-3, with 7 nucleotides matching TRBD1. The CDR3 has 14 residues. Germline trimming cut 6 bases from V and 4 bases from J; bases unmatched to any gene: 7. The germline V gene encodes CDR1 MNHEY and CDR2 SMNVEV (reference sequence).

The V gene is TRBV29-1, the J gene TRBJ2-1, with D hard to call. The DNA end is more similar to TRBJ2-7, so the J call may be wrong. Germline V gene sequence: CDR1 SQVTM, CDR2 ANQGSEA. The CDR3 has 11 residues. This chain's CDR3 is CSVKGSYEQYF. The CDR3 region has the DNA TGCAGCGTCAAGGGATCCTACGAGCAGTACTTC.

The V and J genes are TRBV25-1 and TRBJ1-2, with D possibly being TRBD1 (6 bases). This CDR3 is 12 amino acids long. Germline lookup yields CDR1 MGHDK and CDR2 SYGVNS. V dropped 6 bases and J dropped 8 bases, with 13 bases sitting between them. The CDR3: CASREGGDGYTF. For the CDR3, the DNA is TGTGCCAGCAGAGAAGGGGGAGACGGCTACACCTTC.

This clonotype was observed at least ten times. The chain is built from TRBV5-8 and TRBJ1-1; no clear D gene. V dropped 1 base and J dropped 6 bases, with 16 bases sitting between them. CDR1 is SGHTS and CDR2 is YDEGEE in the germline V gene. This CDR3 has 15 amino acids. For the CDR3, the DNA is TGTGCCAGCAGCTTGTTCATTCGATCGTCACCTGAAGCTTTCTTT. Translation gives CASSLFIRSSPEAFF.

The rearrangement links TRBV2 to TRBJ2-1; either TRBD1 or TRBD2 may supply D (6 bases each). The V gene lost 7 bases and the J gene lost 5 bases, with 15 bases spanning the gap. The CDR3 is made up of 14 amino acids. CDR1 and CDR2 (germline): SNHLY, FYNNEI. CDR3 DNA sequence: TGTGCCAGCAACCTGGGGGGACAACACAATGAGCAGTTCTTC. Translation gives CASNLGGQHNEQFF.

This clonotype was counted only a few times. Here the CDR3 DNA reads TGCGCCAGCAGCTTGGATCGGGGAGGGGGGAACACTGAAGCTTTCTTT. This sequence encodes CASSLDRGGGNTEAFF. The rearrangement uses TRBV5-1 and TRBJ1-1; D possibly corresponds to TRBD1 (6 bases). CDR1 and CDR2 (germline): SGHRS, YFSETQ. The V end lost 0 bases, the J end lost 1 base, and 13 bases lay between the germline ends. The CDR3 is 16 residues long.